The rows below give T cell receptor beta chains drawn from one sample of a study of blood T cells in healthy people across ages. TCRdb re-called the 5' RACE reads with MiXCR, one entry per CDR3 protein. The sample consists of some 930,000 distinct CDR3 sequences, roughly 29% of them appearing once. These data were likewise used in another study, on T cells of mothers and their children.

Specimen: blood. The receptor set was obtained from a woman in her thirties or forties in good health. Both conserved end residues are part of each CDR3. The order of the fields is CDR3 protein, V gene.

CDR3aa: CSAGRSNYGYTF
v_gene: TRBV29-1

CDR3aa: CASRPDRVGRRDTQYF
v_gene: TRBV28

CDR3aa: CSAVQAHEQYF
v_gene: TRBV20-1

CDR3aa: CASRNGQGYGYTF
v_gene: TRBV28

CDR3aa: CSVRPGLAGGYNEQFF
v_gene: TRBV20-1

CDR3aa: CASSLQAYQGGYGYTF
v_gene: TRBV6-5

CDR3aa: CASSGSGGGGNTEAFF
v_gene: TRBV7-9

CDR3aa: CASKEETGTYEQYF
v_gene: TRBV5-1

CDR3aa: CACSLPEGLGNNEQFF
v_gene: TRBV28

CDR3aa: CVIGRAEDTQYF
v_gene: TRBV10-3

CDR3aa: CASSSGGTTTNYGYTF
v_gene: TRBV6-6

CDR3aa: CATSRGDSGGMETGELFF
v_gene: TRBV15

CDR3aa: CASSFEGARQNSPLHF
v_gene: TRBV5-1

CDR3aa: CSVEPRDLNYGYTF
v_gene: TRBV29-1

CDR3aa: CASSLTRRLYGYTF
v_gene: TRBV12-3/TRBV12-4

CDR3aa: CASSRGLADNEQFF
v_gene: TRBV7-9

CDR3aa: CASSQPPLYRDGYTF
v_gene: TRBV4-1

CDR3aa: CASRGTSGRATDTQYF
v_gene: TRBV5-1

CDR3aa: CASSRDFGTNEKLFF
v_gene: TRBV7-2

CDR3aa: CAKVRDRVRGSYEQYF
v_gene: TRBV24-1

CDR3aa: CASTLSRDRGNNEQFF
v_gene: TRBV28

CDR3aa: CASRQVPGRDYNEQFF
v_gene: TRBV3-1

CDR3aa: CAGRLPDPEVGGSSYEQYF
v_gene: TRBV28

CDR3aa: CSARAGTVSYNEQFF
v_gene: TRBV20-1

CDR3aa: CSVGQGLYGYTF
v_gene: TRBV29-1

CDR3aa: CASSSSGATVGTQYF
v_gene: TRBV6-2/TRBV6-3

CDR3aa: CSDLTGSGYTF
v_gene: TRBV29-1

CDR3aa: CSARDLGVRYNEQYF
v_gene: TRBV20-1

CDR3aa: CASSLGQTGSREQYF
v_gene: TRBV5-1

CDR3aa: CAIGRQGSILETQYF
v_gene: TRBV10-3

CDR3aa: CASSDDYRGSGDTQYF
v_gene: TRBV6-1

CDR3aa: CVSSDGEGWKGYTF
v_gene: TRBV9

CDR3aa: CSAPSPTEAFF
v_gene: TRBV20-1

CDR3aa: CASSSTGGQGYTF
v_gene: TRBV7-2

CDR3aa: CAISVDRDQPQHF
v_gene: TRBV10-3

CDR3aa: CRALAFNSYEQYF
v_gene: TRBV20-1

CDR3aa: CAWSVLGTPQDTQYF
v_gene: TRBV30

CDR3aa: CASSFTLNEKLFF
v_gene: TRBV12-3/TRBV12-4

CDR3aa: CASSVAGSRTDTQYF
v_gene: TRBV9

CDR3aa: CSAANTARRDEKLFF
v_gene: TRBV20-1

CDR3aa: CASSFPLGYEQYF
v_gene: TRBV28

CDR3aa: CASSAAAGSTDTQYF
v_gene: TRBV6-4

CDR3aa: CASSLVLGSSEQYF
v_gene: TRBV7-9

CDR3aa: CASSYSSTKGNIQYF
v_gene: TRBV6-2/TRBV6-3

CDR3aa: CASSAGSQYYNEQFF
v_gene: TRBV7-9

CDR3aa: CASKFRGAGEAFF
v_gene: TRBV27

CDR3aa: CASKTGGGYNEQYF
v_gene: TRBV19

CDR3aa: CASSDSGGPGDTRYF
v_gene: TRBV10-2

CDR3aa: CASSPWAGYYEQYF
v_gene: TRBV11-2

CDR3aa: CASSLGTPYEQYF
v_gene: TRBV13

CDR3aa: CANSQVIGQGNEQYF
v_gene: TRBV14

CDR3aa: CASSFGLVNYGYTF
v_gene: TRBV7-2

CDR3aa: CASSLAVVAAQETQYF
v_gene: TRBV5-1